The 30 T cell receptor beta chains listed next were all sequenced from one sample in a study of metastatic and nonmetastatic thyroid tumors. No patient had received any treatment before thyroid surgery. TCRdb ran MiXCR on the PCR reads. Here the sample spans some 12,000 clones, 12% being singletons. The sequenced sample was blood. The receptors derive from a female donor with papillary thyroid cancer or a benign thyroid nodule (not recorded which). Some clones in this sample may be carry-over from other donors' samples.

This clone occurred many times. The rearrangement joins TRBV12-5 to TRBJ2-1; 12 nucleotides line up with TRBD2. Germline CDR1 reads LGHNT; CDR2 reads FRNRAP. Trimming took 7 bases from V and 6 from J; bases not matched to a gene: 4. The CDR3 runs to 14 residues. The CDR3 DNA is TGTGCTAGTGCCCGGACTAGCGGGACCAATGAGCAGTTCTTC. The encoded protein is CASARTSGTNEQFF.

This clone appeared a few times. This may stem from a read error, because a much larger clone lies one nucleotide away. The chain is built from TRBV9 and TRBJ1-2; D is perhaps TRBD1 (5 bases). The germline V gene encodes CDR1 SGDLS and CDR2 YYNGEE. This CDR3 region has 14 residues. Trimming cost V 6 bases and J 3 bases, with 15 bases left between them. As DNA, the CDR3 is TGTGCCAGCATCCGAGAAGGGGCAGACTATGGCTACACCTTC. It yields the protein CASIREGADYGYTF. Based on the CDR3 plus reference TRBV9 and TRBJ1-2, the full variable domain is DSGVTQTPKHLITATGQRVTLRCSPRSGDLSVYWYQQSLDQGLQFLIQYYNGEERAKGNILERFSAQQFPDLHSELNLSSLELGDSALYFCASIREGADYGYTFGSGTRLTVV.

A word on this clone: This sequence may be a read error, since a much larger clone differs from it by one base. V usage is TRBV20-1 and J usage is TRBJ1-1; D is uncertain. V shed 7 bases and J shed 3 bases, with 12 bases lying between them. Per germline, CDR1 DFQATT and CDR2 SNEGSKA (reference sequence). CDR3 length equals 12 residues. For the CDR3, the DNA is TGCAGTGTGAGGCCGAGGGACACTGAAGCTTTCTTT. Amino acid sequence: CSVRPRDTEAFF.

This clone is medium-sized (0.01 to 0.1%) within its sample. The gene calls are TRBV12-3 or TRBV12-4 and TRBJ2-7; D might be TRBD2 (5 bases). V was cut by 1 base and J by 6 bases, with 7 bases left in between. The CDR3 is 12 residues long. The CDR3 sequence is CASSLVRGEQYF. The CDR3 DNA reads TGTGCCAGCAGTTTAGTCCGGGGCGAGCAGTACTTC.

By frequency in the sample, this clone is medium-sized. DNA of the CDR3: TGCGCCAGCAGCCCGGACTTACTACGCCTCTCTGGAAACACCATATATTTT. It specifies CASSPDLLRLSGNTIYF. The V call is TRBV5-1, the J call TRBJ1-3; D call uncertain. The germline V gene has CDR1 SGHRS and CDR2 YFSETQ. The CDR3 sequence is 17 residues long. V was shortened by 4 bases and J by 0 bases, with 17 bases between the two germline ends.

The genes are TRBV2 and TRBJ1-2; D not certain. Per the germline V gene, CDR1 is SNHLY and CDR2 is FYNNEI. This CDR3 comprises 13 residues. Between the trimmed V and J ends, which lost 6 bases and 6 bases, there was a span of 14 bases. This chain's CDR3 is CASREAMEDGYTF. The DNA for the CDR3 is TGTGCCAGCAGGGAGGCCATGGAGGATGGCTACACCTTC.

By sample share, this clone is medium-sized. The J gene is TRBJ1-2, the V gene TRBV6-2 or TRBV6-3; the match to TRBD1 covers 7 bases. CDR1 and CDR2 (germline): MNHEY, SVGEGT. The CDR3 contains 13 residues. The V segment lost 4 bases and the J segment 5 bases; nucleotides outside the gene matches: 4. The CDR3 is CASSSGTEYGYTF. As DNA, the CDR3 is TGTGCCAGCAGTTCGGGGACAGAGTATGGCTACACCTTC.

This clone was recorded at least ten times. This chain links TRBV5-5 with TRBJ1-1; TRBD1 might be the D (5 bases). Between the trimmed V and J ends, which lost 5 bases and 4 bases, there was a span of 18 bases. CDR1 and CDR2 from the germline V gene are SGHKS and YYEKEE (reference sequence). This CDR3 has 15 residues. CDR3 sequence: CASRGQGTIGTEAFF. CDR3 in DNA: TGTGCCAGCAGGGGCCAGGGCACGATTGGCACTGAAGCTTTCTTT.

A note on this clone: A much larger clone differs by one base, so this may be a read error. This same CDR3 is encoded by further DNA sequences in the sample. The chain employs TRBV13 and TRBJ2-5; D ambiguous. V lost 3 bases to trimming and J lost 4 bases, with 6 bases between them. Germline assignment: CDR1 PRHDT and CDR2 FYEKMQ (reference sequence). The CDR3 extends over 12 amino acids. The CDR3 bases are TGTGCCAGCAGCTTCGGGCGAGAGACCCAGTACTTC. It specifies CASSFGRETQYF. The whole variable domain, remainder taken from reference TRBV13 and TRBJ2-5, is AAGVIQSPRHLIKEKRETATLKCYPIPRHDTVYWYQQGPGQDPQFLISFYEKMQSDKGSIPDRFSAQQFSDYHSELNMSSLELGDSALYFCASSFGRETQYFGPGTRLLVL.

Ten or more counts support this clone. The chain couples TRBV11-3 to TRBJ2-1; maybe TRBD2 (7 bases). The CDR3 runs to 13 residues. V was shortened by 1 base and J by 9 bases, with 10 bases between the two germline ends. CDR1 SGHNT and CDR2 YENEEA come from the germline V gene. CDR3 in DNA: TGTGCCAGCAGCTTAGGGGGGGGGCCTGAGCAGTTCTTC. The encoded protein is CASSLGGGPEQFF.

This clone was detected many times. This chain joins TRBV13 and TRBJ2-2; 7 positions match TRBD1. CDR1 is PRHDT, CDR2 FYEKMQ, per germline (reference sequence). V shed 5 bases, J shed 1 base, and the junction held 4 bases outside the gene matches. The CDR3 length is 15 residues. The CDR3 is CASSPRTGNTGELFF. CDR3 coding DNA: TGTGCCAGCAGCCCTAGGACAGGGAACACCGGGGAGCTGTTTTTT.

This clone showed up many times. The chain couples TRBV7-2 to TRBJ2-1; D uncertain. CDR3 length equals 12 residues. Trimming shortened V by 2 bases and J by 3 bases, and 2 bases separated the two germline ends. CDR1 and CDR2 from the germline V gene are SGHTA and FQGNSA. CDR3 nucleotides: TGTGCCAGCAGCTTATTCTACAATGAGCAGTTCTTC. Its translation: CASSLFYNEQFF.

Sample share makes this clone medium-sized. The chain uses TRBV6-1 and TRBJ2-3, with D unresolved. V lost 6 bases, J lost 6 bases, and 13 bases lay in between. CDR1 is MNHNS, CDR2 SASEGT, per germline. The CDR3 contains 13 residues. The CDR3 here is CASRDPDADTQYF. CDR3 coding DNA: TGTGCCAGCAGGGATCCCGACGCGGATACGCAGTATTTT.

This clone was recorded many times. The chain links TRBV6-1 to TRBJ1-5; no firm D call. The CDR3 has 13 amino acids. The V end was cut by 8 bases, the J end by 0 bases, with 8 bases between. Germline-derived CDR1 and CDR2 are MNHNS and SASEGT. The CDR3 nucleotides are TGTGCCAGCGGATTGAATAGCAATCAGCCCCAGCATTTT. Translating gives CASGLNSNQPQHF.

In this sample, this clone is medium-sized. The chain carries TRBV11-3 and TRBJ2-7, with 7 bases lining up with TRBD2. CDR1 is SGHNT and CDR2 is YENEEA in the germline V gene. V lost 1 base to trimming and J lost 0 bases; unmatched junction nucleotides: 12. The CDR3 is 18 amino acids. The CDR3 here is CASSLGPDGGFSSYEQYF. Here the CDR3 DNA reads TGTGCCAGCAGCTTAGGTCCCGACGGGGGGTTTAGCTCCTACGAGCAGTACTTC.

This clone is medium-sized in the sample. The chain links TRBV24-1 to TRBJ2-7, with D hard to call. This CDR3 comprises 12 residues. Germline loops: CDR1 KGHDR, CDR2 SFDVKD. Trimming cost V 4 bases and J 2 bases, with 5 bases left between them. For the CDR3, the DNA is TGTGCCACCAGTGACGATACCTACGAGCAGTACTTC. Its protein product is CATSDDTYEQYF.

The rearrangement links TRBV6-2 or TRBV6-3 to TRBJ2-7; D possibly matches TRBD1 or TRBD2 (6 bases each). V dropped 7 bases and J dropped 5 bases, with 12 bases sitting between them. This CDR3 is 12 amino acids long. Germline lookup yields CDR1 MNHEY and CDR2 SVGEGT. CDR3 DNA sequence: TGTGCCAGCAAGGGGGGTTCGGACGAGCAGTACTTC. Translated: CASKGGSDEQYF.

This clone was observed at least ten times. The chain combines TRBV7-9 with TRBJ1-1; tentative D call: TRBD1 (6 bases). This CDR3 has 13 residues. CDR1 is SEHNR, CDR2 FQNEAQ, per germline (reference sequence). Trimming removed 2 bases at V and 6 bases at J, with 10 bases between. CDR3 sequence: CASSLQGRAEAFF. The DNA of the CDR3 is TGTGCCAGCAGCTTACAGGGGCGGGCTGAAGCTTTCTTT.

This clone was detected ten times or more. Other nucleotide sequences in the sample specify the same CDR3. V and J are TRBV30 and TRBJ2-1; 9 bases map to TRBD2. Trimming removed 6 bases from V and 10 bases from J; junction bases left unmatched: 10. The CDR3 sequence is 13 residues long. Per the germline V gene, CDR1 is GTSNPN and CDR2 is SVGIG (reference sequence). CDR3 nucleotides: TGTGCCTGCAGAATAGCGGGAGTCGCAGAGCAGTTCTTC. This gives the protein CACRIAGVAEQFF. The full variable domain, its missing parts supplied by reference TRBV30 and TRBJ2-1, is SQTIHQWPATLVQPVGSPLSLECTVEGTSNPNLYWYRQAAGRGLQLLFYSVGIGQISSEVPQNLSASRPQDRQFILSSKKLLLSDSGFYLCACRIAGVAEQFFGPGTRLTVL.

This clone was seen at least ten times. The rearrangement links TRBV5-5 to TRBJ1-2; weak D call: TRBD1 (5 bases). V was shortened by 5 bases and J by 2 bases, with 13 bases between the two germline ends. This CDR3 has 14 amino acids. The germline V gene encodes CDR1 SGHKS and CDR2 YYEKEE (reference sequence). CDR3 nucleotide sequence: TGTGCCAGCAGATACCGGGACGGGAACTATGGCTACACCTTC. It encodes CASRYRDGNYGYTF.

This rearrangement joins TRBV20-1 to TRBJ2-7; 14 bases match TRBD2. Per the germline V gene, CDR1 is DFQATT and CDR2 is SNEGSKA (reference sequence). V lost 5 bases, J lost 2 bases, and 14 bases stayed unmatched. There are 18 residues in the CDR3. The CDR3 bases are TGCAGTGCTCGAAGGCCGGGACTAGCGGGAGTCAGCCCCTACGAGCAGTACTTC. Its translation: CSARRPGLAGVSPYEQYF.

The chain couples TRBV5-1 to TRBJ2-7, with 7 bases aligning to TRBD1. Germline loops: CDR1 SGHRS, CDR2 YFSETQ. J was trimmed by 5 bases and V by 4 bases; bases with no gene match: 9. This CDR3 is 14 amino acids long. The CDR3 sequence is CASSDRDKYHEQYF. As DNA, the CDR3 is TGCGCCAGCAGCGACAGGGACAAATACCACGAGCAGTACTTC.

The rearrangement links TRBV11-2 to TRBJ2-1; weak D call: TRBD2 (6 bases). Looked up from germline, CDR1 is SGHAT and CDR2 is FQNNGV. The CDR3 has 16 amino acids. The V and J ends lost 4 bases and 5 bases respectively, with 18 bases between them. The CDR3 DNA sequence: TGTGCCAGCAGCTCCTCCCTCGGGACGGGGGACAATGAGCAGTTCTTC. Its protein is CASSSSLGTGDNEQFF. Full variable domain (rest looked up from reference TRBV11-2 and TRBJ2-1): EAGVAQSPRYKIIEKRQSVAFWCNPISGHATLYWYQQILGQGPKLLIQFQNNGVVDDSQLPKDRFSAERLKGVDSTLKIQPAKLEDSAVYLCASSSSLGTGDNEQFFGPGTRLTVL.

Only a few counts were recorded for this clone. This could be a read error, since a much larger clone is one nucleotide away. The chain carries TRBV4-3 and TRBJ2-1; perhaps D is TRBD1 or TRBD2 (7 bases each). The CDR3 is 18 residues long. The germline V gene has CDR1 LGHNA and CDR2 YSLEER. The CDR3 DNA reads TGCGCCAGTAGCCAGAGACAGGGTCGGGGGAGGGCCAGGATGAAACAGTTCTTC. As protein: CASSQRQGRGRARMKQFF.

The table lists this clone with many counts. The chain is built from TRBV10-1 and TRBJ1-3; D not certain. With 2 bases removed from V and 1 base from J, the gap between germline ends came to 18 bases. This CDR3 contains 18 residues. CDR1 is WNHNN, CDR2 SYGVQD, per germline (reference sequence). CDR3 bases: TGCGCCAGCAGTGAGCAGGAGGCCCGACTTTCTTCTGGAAACACCATATATTTT. It specifies CASSEQEARLSSGNTIYF.

This clone was seen ten or more times. One junction end does not reproduce the germline sequence, and a read error may be involved. The chain links TRBV20-1 to TRBJ1-1, with D possibly TRBD1 on 6 matching bases. CDR3 size: 18 residues. CDR1 is DFQATT and CDR2 is SNEGSKA in the germline V gene (reference sequence). In DNA, the CDR3 is TGCGGTGCTAGAGGGGGTGGCAGGGGACACCCTATGAACACTGAAGCTTTCTTT. Its translation: CGARGGGRGHPMNTEAFF.

This clone was counted at least ten times. The chain recombines TRBV6-6 with TRBJ2-7; 15 positions agree with TRBD2. The length of the CDR3 is 19 residues. Germline assignment: CDR1 MNHNY and CDR2 SVGAGI (reference sequence). V was clipped by 7 bases and J by 5 bases; unmatched bases: 18. The CDR3, as DNA: TGTGCCAGCACCAAACACCGGACTAGCGGGGGGGCTGAAAGGCACGAGCAGTACTTC. Translating gives CASTKHRTSGGAERHEQYF.

Judged by abundance, this clone is medium-sized. The chain joins TRBV11-2 to TRBJ2-2; 12 bases match TRBD2. CDR3 length: 18 residues. Germline loops: CDR1 SGHAT, CDR2 FQNNGV. After removal of 3 bases from V and 3 bases from J, the junction contained 8 bases not matched to a gene. The CDR3 bases are TGTGCCAGCAGCTTTGAACCGACTAGCGGGAGAGACACCGGGGAGCTGTTTTTT. Protein product: CASSFEPTSGRDTGELFF.

Ten or more counts support this clone. The rearrangement uses TRBV19 and TRBJ2-3; 10 positions match TRBD2. This CDR3 is built from 14 residues. V was clipped by 6 bases and J by 0 bases; unmatched bases: 0. The germline V gene encodes CDR1 LNHDA and CDR2 SQIVND (reference sequence). CDR3 bases: TGTGCCAGTAGGACTAGCGGGAGCACAGATACGCAGTATTTT. This codes for CASRTSGSTDTQYF. The whole variable domain, remainder taken from reference TRBV19 and TRBJ2-3, is DGGITQSPKYLFRKEGQNVTLSCEQNLNHDAMYWYRQDPGQGLRLIYYSQIVNDFQKGDIAEGYSVSREKKESFPLTVTSAQKNPTAFYLCASRTSGSTDTQYFGPGTRLTVL.

This clone appeared a few times. The rearrangement joins TRBV6-1 to TRBJ2-1; D is perhaps TRBD1 (5 bases). Germline V CDR1 and CDR2: MNHNS, SASEGT. V was pared by 6 bases and J by 6 bases, with 12 bases between. CDR3 length equals 13 residues. Here the CDR3 reads CASRRPGANEQFF. The CDR3 DNA is TGTGCCAGCAGAAGACCTGGGGCCAATGAGCAGTTCTTC.